The clone carrying this T cell receptor beta chain was seen once. Per the germline V gene, CDR1 is DFQATT and CDR2 is SNEGSKA (reference sequence). The CDR3 sequence is 14 residues long. V lost 1 base and J lost 4, with 11 bases in between. The sample is drawn from a study of response to subunit inactivated influenza vaccine. A single record per CDR3 protein comes from TCRdb applying MiXCR to the RT-PCR reads. The sample carries 650,000 or so distinct CDR3 sequences, approximately 14% recorded once. V usage is TRBV20-1 and J usage is TRBJ2-1; D gene ambiguous. This specimen consisted of PBMCs from blood, obtained around 14 days before vaccination. This receptor was identified in a man in his fifties who received an inactivated influenza vaccine. This CDR3 is CSARVVADYNEQFF. The CDR3, as DNA: TGCAGTGCTAGAGTGGTGGCGGATTACAATGAGCAGTTCTTC.